This T cell receptor beta chain was captured by sequencing in a study of blood T cells in healthy people across ages. Study-wide results and limits: Unsorted PBMC input precluded a conclusive naive versus antigen-experienced comparison.

Whenever a sample was processed, at least 6 million PBMCs were isolated. Combining a sample-barcoded 5' primer with a J-beta primer mix, a second PCR ran for about 7 to 12 cycles. Every individual sample yielded 2.5 million or more paired-end reads (each containing CDR3). TCRdb passed the 5' RACE reads through MiXCR, listing each CDR3 protein once. The profile shows 1.2 million to 1.5 million distinct CDR3 sequences, around 59% of them singletons. This clonotype appeared a few times. What it binds is not known. A junction boundary mismatches the germline segment, possibly from a read error. The CDR3 sequence is 15 residues long. Germline loops: CDR1 MGHRA, CDR2 YSYEKL.

The receptor was isolated from a man younger than 30 in good health. The sample comprised blood. The chain is built from TRBV4-1 and TRBJ2-7, with TRBD1 identical over 7 bases. CDR3 nucleotide sequence: TGTGCCAGCAGCCAGAGGTGGGCAGGGGGCTACGAGCAGTACTTC. Encoded protein: CASSQRWAGGYEQYF.